This paragraph covers one T cell receptor (beta chain) sequence. Seattle cases were enrolled at active infection and followed longitudinally. Germline assignment: CDR1 SGHNT and CDR2 YENEEA. The V and J ends lost 5 bases and 0 bases, in that order; junction bases with no gene match: 1. CDR3 length equals 14 residues. As processed by the authors: Reference gene primers were amplified, and this amplification served to estimate nucleated cell counts. Generated by immunoSEQ multiplex PCR, the TCRdb table keeps only in-frame clones and is missing some. Clone size and the V and J calls come from that table; the DNA yielded D and trimming. Of approximately 110,000 clones detected, around 85% appear once; the ten largest clones hold about 3%. This sample was taken from a study of blood T cell repertoires in COVID-19. Background on the study: COVID-19 samples, acute and convalescent, were from the United States, Italy and Spain. T cells, B-cell-depleted T cells, or PBMCs supplied cDNA or gDNA.

The receptor's source is a woman older than 75 with COVID-19, enrolled during active disease. The rearrangement joins TRBV11-3 to TRBJ2-3; TRBD1 aligns across 8 bases. The sample consisted of peripheral blood. The CDR3 DNA reads TGTGCCAGCAGCCGGGACAGGAGCACAGATACGCAGTATTTT. This sequence encodes CASSRDRSTDTQYF.